This passage covers 21 T cell receptor beta chains from one sample sequenced in a study of T cell responses to AZD1222 COVID-19 vaccine listed by TCRdb under 2021. Library generation was performed with the immunoSEQ multiplex PCR assay. TCRdb took over this immuneACCESS table, retaining in-frame rearrangements with V and J assigned. Such tables are incomplete; in checked studies, under half of the missing clones stem from an unresolved V gene, and the remainder is unexplained. This sample holds about 140,000 clones; 92% were observed only once. The ten largest clones represent about 3% of the sample. The time point label, read with the paper, signifies: baseline before first vaccination. The starting material was peripheral blood, obtained on day 0 of AZD1222 vaccination. The receptors here all came from an adult in good health.

The genes are TRBV5-6 and TRBJ1-1; 7 bases are a match to TRBD1. The V gene's germline CDR1 is SGHDT and CDR2 YYEEEE. V dropped 5 bases and J dropped 1; count of bases not matched to a gene: 11. The length of the CDR3 is 16 residues. CDR3 DNA sequence: TGTGCCAGCAGACCCCTGGGGGGACAGCCGAACACTGAAGCTTTCTTT. It yields the protein CASRPLGGQPNTEAFF.

The chain is built from TRBV7-6 and TRBJ2-2, with D maybe TRBD2 (6 bases). The CDR3 has 15 amino acids. V lost 5 bases to trimming and J lost 2 bases, with 12 bases between them. The germline gives CDR1 SGHVS, CDR2 FNYEAQ. The CDR3: CASSVSGLNTGELFF. For the CDR3, the DNA is TGTGCCAGCAGCGTGTCGGGACTTAACACCGGGGAGCTGTTTTTT.

This rearrangement joins TRBV21-1 to TRBJ1-1. TRBV21-1 is a pseudogene segment. This CDR3 has 13 residues. DNA of the CDR3: TGTGCCAGCGCTAAAAAGCTGAACACTGAAGCTTTCTTT. Translating it yields CASAKKLNTEAFF.

The rearrangement uses TRBV27 and TRBJ2-5; tentative D call: TRBD1 (5 bases). CDR1 is MNHEY, CDR2 SMNVEV, per germline (reference sequence). The CDR3 runs 15 residues. Trimming stripped 1 base from V and 1 base from J, with 10 bases between. The CDR3: CASSLFARGQETQYF. In DNA form, the CDR3 reads TGTGCCAGCAGTTTATTTGCTAGGGGCCAAGAGACCCAGTACTTC.

The chain joins TRBV5-1 to TRBJ2-1; D not certain. Looked up from germline, CDR1 is SGHRS and CDR2 is YFSETQ. This CDR3 spans 13 amino acids. V was cut by 0 bases and J by 7 bases, with 8 bases left in between. Here the CDR3 DNA reads TGCGCCAGCAGCTTGGCACTGAAAAATGAGCAGTTCTTC. Its protein is CASSLALKNEQFF.

This chain connects TRBV5-1 to TRBJ1-6, with D perhaps TRBD1 (5 bases). V lost 2 bases, J lost 7 bases, and 16 bases lay in between. The CDR3 runs to 16 residues. Germline V gene lookup returns CDR1 SGHRS and CDR2 YFSETQ. CDR3 DNA: TGCGCCAGCAGCTTACGTGCGGGGGACGGAAATTCACCCCTCCACTTT. As protein: CASSLRAGDGNSPLHF.

The J gene is TRBJ1-5, the V gene TRBV5-1; 9 nucleotides match TRBD1. The V and J ends lost 4 bases and 2 bases, in that order; junction bases with no gene match: 4. This CDR3 comprises 15 residues. Germline CDR1 is SGHRS and CDR2 is YFSETQ. DNA of the CDR3: TGCGCCAGCAGCGAGGGACAGGGCCGCAATCAGCCCCAGCATTTT. Residues: CASSEGQGRNQPQHF.

The sample holds one count of this clone. The chain has TRBV27 and TRBJ2-5, with D possibly TRBD1 on 5 matching bases. The CDR3 is made up of 14 amino acids. The germline CDR1 and CDR2 sequences are MNHEY and SMNVEV (reference sequence). V dropped 1 base and J dropped 8 bases, with 14 bases sitting between them. Written as DNA, the CDR3 is TGTGCCAGCAGTTTATATACAGGTTTCGTAACCCAGTACTTC. Its translation is CASSLYTGFVTQYF.

The chain uses TRBV9 and TRBJ2-7; 8 positions agree with TRBD2. The junction had 5 bases not matched to a gene; V was cut back by 0 bases and J by 3 bases. Germline assignment: CDR1 SGDLS and CDR2 YYNGEE. The CDR3 runs to 15 residues. The CDR3 region has the DNA TGTGCCAGCAGCGTAGCAGCGGGGGAAAGCTACGAGCAGTACTTC. Residues: CASSVAAGESYEQYF.

CDR3 protein: CASSLGGQDTYEQYF. The CDR3 DNA is TGTGCCAGCAGTTTAGGGGGACAGGATACCTACGAGCAGTACTTC. This chain connects TRBV27 to TRBJ2-7; 8 nucleotides line up with TRBD1. This CDR3 region has 15 residues. In germline, CDR1 is MNHEY, CDR2 SMNVEV (reference sequence). J was trimmed by 2 bases and V by 2 bases; bases with no gene match: 5.

The chain uses TRBV6-4 and TRBJ2-2, with 8 bases aligning to TRBD1. The CDR3 is 14 residues long. The trim removed 4 bases at V and 6 bases at J, leaving 4 bases unmatched. Germline values: CDR1 MRHNA, CDR2 SNTAGT. CDR3 residues: CASSAQQGAGELFF. CDR3 sequence (DNA): TGTGCCAGCAGTGCCCAACAGGGGGCCGGGGAGCTGTTTTTT.

The V call is TRBV12-3 or TRBV12-4, the J call TRBJ2-7; the match to TRBD1 covers 7 bases. V shed 6 bases and J 6 bases; nucleotides not matched to a gene: 5. The CDR3 contains 12 residues. This CDR3 reads CASSSGQPEQYF. In DNA, the CDR3 is TGTGCCAGCAGCTCGGGACAGCCCGAGCAGTACTTC.

The chain joins TRBV6-5 to TRBJ2-7; D unresolved. Germline V gives CDR1 MNHEY, CDR2 SVGAGI. Trimming cost V 7 bases and J 3 bases, with 16 bases left between them. The CDR3 consists of 14 residues. In DNA form, the CDR3 reads TGTGCCAGCACCGCAGACCTATCGGTCTACGAGCAGTACTTC. It yields the protein CASTADLSVYEQYF.

For the CDR3, the DNA is TGTGCCAGCAGCTACAGGCACTCGAACACCGGGGAGCTGTTTTTT. The encoded protein is CASSYRHSNTGELFF. V is TRBV3-1 (or the pseudogene TRBV3-2) and J is TRBJ2-2, with D perhaps matching TRBD1 (5 bases). V dropped 5 bases and J dropped 0 bases, with 10 bases sitting between them. The CDR3 is made up of 15 amino acids. Germline V gives CDR1 LGHDT, CDR2 YNNKEL (reference sequence).

This rearrangement joins TRBV5-4 to TRBJ2-3; the D call may be TRBD1 or TRBD2 (5 bases each). V was pared by 2 bases and J by 6 bases, with 13 bases between. Per the germline V gene, CDR1 is SGHNT and CDR2 is YYREEE (reference sequence). The CDR3 extends over 14 amino acids. The CDR3 region is CASSFAGDEDTQYF. CDR3 DNA sequence: TGTGCCAGCAGCTTCGCCGGGGACGAGGATACGCAGTATTTT. Variable domain in full (rest from reference TRBV5-4 and TRBJ2-3): ETGVTQSPTHLIKTRGQQVTLRCSSQSGHNTVSWYQQALGQGPQFIFQYYREEENGRGNFPPRFSGLQFPNYSSELNVNALELDDSALYLCASSFAGDEDTQYFGPGTRLTVL.

The chain joins TRBV28 to TRBJ1-1; D might be TRBD1 (5 bases). There are 12 residues in the CDR3. The germline gives CDR1 MDHEN, CDR2 SYDVKM. V was pared by 6 bases and J by 9 bases, with 14 bases between. DNA for the CDR3: TGTGCCAGCAGCCCGGACACGTATAAAGCTTTCTTT. Translating it yields CASSPDTYKAFF.

The chain employs TRBV30 and TRBJ1-2; D not resolved. The CDR3 runs 13 residues. The V gene's germline CDR1 is GTSNPN and CDR2 SVGIG (reference sequence). V was pared by 1 base and J by 4 bases, with 10 bases between. The chain's CDR3 is CAWSGAQPYGYTF. Here the CDR3 DNA reads TGTGCCTGGAGTGGGGCCCAACCCTATGGCTACACCTTC.

V is TRBV3-1 (or the pseudogene TRBV3-2) and J is TRBJ2-1, with TRBD2 matching 7 bases. Germline V CDR1 and CDR2: LGHDT, YNNKEL (reference sequence). V trimming: 1 base; J trimming: 0 bases; junction bases outside the gene matches: 6. CDR3 length: 17 amino acids. CDR3 region: CASSQGGGGSSYNEQFF. In DNA, the CDR3 is TGTGCCAGCAGCCAAGGGGGCGGGGGAAGCTCCTACAATGAGCAGTTCTTC.

This clone was detected only a few times. The DNA of the CDR3 is TGTGCCAGCAGGATAGCGGGCGCTAGCTCCTACGAGCAGTACTTC. Amino acids: CASRIAGASSYEQYF. This chain joins TRBV6-6 and TRBJ2-7, with 7 bases matching TRBD2. CDR3 length: 15 amino acids. The V gene end was trimmed by 6 bases and the J gene end by 0 bases; junction bases not matched to a gene: 8. Germline-derived CDR1 and CDR2 are MNHNY and SVGAGI (reference sequence).

V gene TRBV7-9 combines with J gene TRBJ1-1; D gene unclear. Trimming stripped 5 bases from V and 12 bases from J, with 16 bases between. This CDR3 has 12 residues. The germline gives CDR1 SEHNR, CDR2 FQNEAQ (reference sequence). The CDR3 DNA is TGTGCCAGCAGCCTCGCAGAGGGAGAGACTTTCTTT. Translating it yields CASSLAEGETFF.

This sequence joins TRBV2 and TRBJ1-5; D may be TRBD1 (6 bases). The ends were cut back, 6 bases at V and 0 bases at J, with 18 bases in the middle. This CDR3 spans 17 amino acids. Germline V CDR1 and CDR2: SNHLY, FYNNEI. This chain's CDR3 is CASRAPGQSYSNQPQHF. Written as DNA, the CDR3 is TGTGCCAGCAGAGCCCCGGGACAAAGCTATAGCAATCAGCCCCAGCATTTT.